The entry below gives a single TCR beta chain sequence along with its context. The antigen is not known. Investigators spread the genomic DNA of each subset evenly over several immunoSEQ plates. In replicate PCRs of sorted subsets, about 220 ng DNA, about 30,000 T cell genomes, was used. TCRdb keeps only in-frame clones here, not all; method: immunoSEQ multiplex PCR. The sample lists about 2.1 million clones; about 92% were seen once. In the naive CD8 group, cells lacked CD45RO and were positively selected for CCR7, so terminally differentiated effector memory CD45RA+ cells were left out. The data derive from a study of shared clonotypes between healthy human individuals. Study conclusions and caveats: Lower generation probabilities were found for non-shared clonotypes than for those shared by all four donors.

J gave up 10 bases and V 1 base, and 8 bases lay outside the gene matches. The CDR3 totals 16 residues. Germline V lookup: CDR1 KGHSH, CDR2 LQKENI. Sequenced: naive CD8+ T cells from PBMCs. This chain connects TRBV18 to TRBJ2-2; TRBD2 matches 11 bases. The clonotype was recovered from a man between 18 and 29 years old in good health. Some clones in this sample may be carry-over from other donors' samples. DNA for the CDR3: TGTGCCAGCTCACCACGTAGCGGGAGGGCCTCTGAGGAGCTGTTTTTT. Encoded protein: CASSPRSGRASEELFF. The full variable domain, in which reference TRBV18 and TRBJ2-2 provide the parts outside the CDR3, is NAGVMQNPRHLVRRRGQEARLRCSPMKGHSHVYWYRQLPEEGLKFMVYLQKENIIDESGMPKERFSAEFPKEGPSILRIQQVVRGDSAAYFCASSPRSGRASEELFFGEGSRLTVL.